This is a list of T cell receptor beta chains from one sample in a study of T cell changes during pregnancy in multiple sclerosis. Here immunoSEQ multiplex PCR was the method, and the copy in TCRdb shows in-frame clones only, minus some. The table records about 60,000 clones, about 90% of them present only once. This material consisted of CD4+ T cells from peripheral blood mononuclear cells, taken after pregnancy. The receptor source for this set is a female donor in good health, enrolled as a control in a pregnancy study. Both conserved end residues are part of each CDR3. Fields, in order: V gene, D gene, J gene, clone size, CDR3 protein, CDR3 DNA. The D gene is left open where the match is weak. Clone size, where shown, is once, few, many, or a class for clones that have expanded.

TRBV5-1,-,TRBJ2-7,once,CASSSVTGTYEQYF,TGCGCCAGCAGCTCCGTCACGGGGACCTACGAGCAGTACTTC
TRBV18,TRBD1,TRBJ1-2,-,CASSPLGQGRNYGYTF,TGTGCCAGCTCACCACTCGGACAGGGAAGAAACTATGGCTACACCTTC
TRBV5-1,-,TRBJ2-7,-,CASSPGQREQYF,TGCGCCAGCAGCCCAGGCCAGCGGGAGCAGTACTTC
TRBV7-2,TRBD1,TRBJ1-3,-,CASRFRDRSGNTIYF,TGTGCCAGCAGATTCCGGGACAGATCTGGAAACACCATATATTTT
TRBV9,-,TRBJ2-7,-,CASSVASQGYEQYF,TGTGCCAGCAGCGTAGCAAGCCAGGGCTACGAGCAGTACTTC
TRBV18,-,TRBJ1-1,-,CASSPRGREVEAFF,TGTGCCAGCTCACCCAGGGGCCGGGAAGTTGAAGCTTTCTTT
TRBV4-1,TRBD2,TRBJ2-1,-,CASSQKGPTSGGAGEQFF,TGCGCCAGCAGCCAAAAAGGGCCAACTAGCGGGGGGGCCGGTGAGCAGTTCTTC
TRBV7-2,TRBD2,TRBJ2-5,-,CASSLVTGGPETQYF,TGTGCCAGCAGCTTAGTCACGGGGGGGCCCGAGACCCAGTACTTC
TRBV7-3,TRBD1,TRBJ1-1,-,CASSFDRGTEAFF,TGTGCCAGCAGCTTCGACAGGGGGACTGAAGCTTTCTTT
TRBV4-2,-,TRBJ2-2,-,CASSQAHYSTGIGELFF,TGTGCCAGCAGCCAAGCCCATTATTCGACAGGAATCGGGGAGCTGTTTTTT
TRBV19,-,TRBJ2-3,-,CASKELDADTQYF,TGTGCCAGTAAAGAACTAGATGCAGATACGCAGTATTTT
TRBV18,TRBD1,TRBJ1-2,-,CASSRTGGNGYTF,TGTGCCAGCTCACGAACAGGGGGAAACGGCTACACCTTC
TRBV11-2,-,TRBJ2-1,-,CASSLHLENNEQFF,TGTGCCAGCAGCTTACACTTGGAGAACAATGAGCAGTTCTTC
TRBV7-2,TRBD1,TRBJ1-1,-,CASSLRSGGRPKNTEAFF,TGTGCCAGCAGCTTACGGTCAGGGGGCCGCCCAAAGAACACTGAAGCTTTCTTT
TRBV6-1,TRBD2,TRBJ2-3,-,CASSATSGGRTDTQYF,TGTGCCAGCAGTGCAACTAGCGGGGGACGAACAGATACGCAGTATTTT
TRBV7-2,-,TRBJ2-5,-,CASSFIAIQETQYF,TGTGCCAGCAGCTTCATAGCGATCCAAGAGACCCAGTACTTC
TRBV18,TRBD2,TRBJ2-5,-,CASSPYYKRGVQETQYF,TGTGCCAGCTCACCCTACTATAAGCGGGGGGTTCAAGAGACCCAGTACTTC
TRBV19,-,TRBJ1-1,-,CASSIRQDATEAFF,TGTGCCAGTAGTATTCGACAGGATGCCACTGAAGCTTTCTTT
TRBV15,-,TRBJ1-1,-,CATSYGGSTEAFF,TGTGCCACCAGCTATGGAGGGTCCACTGAAGCTTTCTTT
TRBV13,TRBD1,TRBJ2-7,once,CASSLTHNRGPNEQYF,TGTGCCAGCAGCTTAACGCATAACAGGGGGCCCAACGAGCAGTACTTC
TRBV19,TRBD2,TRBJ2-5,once,CASGGDVQETQYF,TGTGCCAGCGGGGGGGACGTCCAAGAGACCCAGTACTTC
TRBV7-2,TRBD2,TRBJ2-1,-,CASSFGTSGRRVGNEQFF,TGTGCCAGCAGCTTTGGGACTAGCGGGCGACGGGTGGGTAATGAGCAGTTCTTC
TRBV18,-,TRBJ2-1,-,CASSPQQDSYNEQFF,TGTGCCAGCTCACCACAACAGGACTCCTACAATGAGCAGTTCTTC
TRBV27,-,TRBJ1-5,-,CASNSRGYPGQPQHF,TGTGCCAGCAACTCTCGAGGGTACCCGGGTCAGCCCCAGCATTTT